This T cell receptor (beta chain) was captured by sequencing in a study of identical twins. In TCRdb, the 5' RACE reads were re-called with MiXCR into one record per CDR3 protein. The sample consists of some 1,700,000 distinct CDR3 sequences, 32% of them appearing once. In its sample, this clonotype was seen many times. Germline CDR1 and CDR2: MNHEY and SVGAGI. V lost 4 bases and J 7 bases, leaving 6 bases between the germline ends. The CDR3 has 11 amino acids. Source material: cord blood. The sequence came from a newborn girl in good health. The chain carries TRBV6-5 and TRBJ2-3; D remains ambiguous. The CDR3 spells CASSFGNTQYF. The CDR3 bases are TGTGCCAGCAGTTTTGGGAATACGCAGTATTTT.